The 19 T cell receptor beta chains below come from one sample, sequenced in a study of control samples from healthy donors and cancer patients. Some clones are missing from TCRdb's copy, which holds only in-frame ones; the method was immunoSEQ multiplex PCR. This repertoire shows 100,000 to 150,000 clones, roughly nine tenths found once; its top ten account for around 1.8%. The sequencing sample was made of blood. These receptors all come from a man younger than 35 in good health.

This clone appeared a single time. The CDR3 is CSASQAGSEAFF. CDR3 nucleotides: TGCAGTGCTAGTCAGGCAGGATCTGAAGCTTTCTTT. This chain links TRBV20-1 with TRBJ1-1; D gene ambiguous. Germline lookup yields CDR1 DFQATT and CDR2 SNEGSKA (reference sequence). The CDR3 totals 12 residues. Trimming stripped 3 bases from V and 6 bases from J, with 11 bases between.

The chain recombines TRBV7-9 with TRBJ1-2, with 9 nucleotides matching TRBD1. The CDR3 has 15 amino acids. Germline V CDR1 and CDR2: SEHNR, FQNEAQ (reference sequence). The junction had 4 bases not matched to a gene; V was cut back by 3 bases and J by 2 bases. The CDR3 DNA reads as TGTGCCAGCAGCTTGACCGGGACAGGGAACTATGGCTACACCTTC. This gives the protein CASSLTGTGNYGYTF.

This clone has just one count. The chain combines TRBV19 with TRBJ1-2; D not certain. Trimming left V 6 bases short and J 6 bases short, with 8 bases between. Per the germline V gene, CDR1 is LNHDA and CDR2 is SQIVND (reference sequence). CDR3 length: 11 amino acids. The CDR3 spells CASSGRDGYTF. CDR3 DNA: TGTGCCAGTAGCGGGAGGGATGGCTACACCTTC.

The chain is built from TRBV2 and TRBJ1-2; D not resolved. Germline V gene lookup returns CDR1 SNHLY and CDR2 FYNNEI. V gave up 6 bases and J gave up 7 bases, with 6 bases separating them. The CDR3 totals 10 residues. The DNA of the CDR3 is TGTGCCAGCAGGGGGTTTGGCTACACCTTC. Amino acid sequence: CASRGFGYTF.

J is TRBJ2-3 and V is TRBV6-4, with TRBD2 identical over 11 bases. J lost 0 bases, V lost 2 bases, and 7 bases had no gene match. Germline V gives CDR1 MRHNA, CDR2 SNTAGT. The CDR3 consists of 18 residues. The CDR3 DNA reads TGTGCCAGCAGTGACGGACTAGCGGGCGCCACTAGCACAGATACGCAGTATTTT. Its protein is CASSDGLAGATSTDTQYF.

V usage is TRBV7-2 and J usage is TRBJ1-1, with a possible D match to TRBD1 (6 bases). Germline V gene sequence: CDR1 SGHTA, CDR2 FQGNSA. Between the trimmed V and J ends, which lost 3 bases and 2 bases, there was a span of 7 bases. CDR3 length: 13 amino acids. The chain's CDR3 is CASSFGGNTEAFF. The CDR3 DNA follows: TGTGCCAGCAGCTTTGGGGGCAACACTGAAGCTTTCTTT.

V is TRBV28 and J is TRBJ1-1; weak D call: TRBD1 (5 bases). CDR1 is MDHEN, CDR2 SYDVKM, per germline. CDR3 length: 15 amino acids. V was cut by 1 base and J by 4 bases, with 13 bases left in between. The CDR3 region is CASSLSLKQGTEAFF. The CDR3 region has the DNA TGTGCCAGCAGTTTATCCCTCAAGCAGGGCACTGAAGCTTTCTTT.

CDR3 DNA: TGTGCCACCGGCGGACTAGTCGGGGGCGAGCAGTACTTC. As protein: CATGGLVGGEQYF. The genes are TRBV27 and TRBJ2-7; 7 bases are shared with TRBD2. The germline V gene has CDR1 MNHEY and CDR2 SMNVEV (reference sequence). The CDR3 loop spans 13 amino acids. Losses at the gene ends were 10 bases for V and 6 bases for J; bases not matched to a gene: 12.

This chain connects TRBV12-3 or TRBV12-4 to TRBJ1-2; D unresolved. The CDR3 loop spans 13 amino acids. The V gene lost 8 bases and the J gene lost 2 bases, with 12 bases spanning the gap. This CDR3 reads CASVYGGNYGYTF. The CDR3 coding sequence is TGTGCCAGCGTTTATGGTGGGAACTATGGCTACACCTTC.

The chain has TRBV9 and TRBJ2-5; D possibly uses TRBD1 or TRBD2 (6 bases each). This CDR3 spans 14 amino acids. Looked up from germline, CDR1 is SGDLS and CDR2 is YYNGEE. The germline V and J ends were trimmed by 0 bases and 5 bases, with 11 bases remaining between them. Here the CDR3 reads CASSVEGGLETQYF. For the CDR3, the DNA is TGTGCCAGCAGCGTAGAAGGGGGGCTTGAGACCCAGTACTTC.

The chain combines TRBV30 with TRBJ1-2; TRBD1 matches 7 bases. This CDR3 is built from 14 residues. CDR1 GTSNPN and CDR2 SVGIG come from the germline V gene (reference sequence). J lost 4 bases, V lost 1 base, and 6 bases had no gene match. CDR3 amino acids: CAWSGVRGAYGYTF. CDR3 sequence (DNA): TGTGCCTGGAGTGGTGTCAGGGGGGCCTATGGCTACACCTTC.

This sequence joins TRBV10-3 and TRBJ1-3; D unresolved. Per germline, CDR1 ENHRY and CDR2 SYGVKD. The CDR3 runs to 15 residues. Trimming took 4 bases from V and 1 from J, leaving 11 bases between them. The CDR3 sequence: CAISAYETSGNTIYF. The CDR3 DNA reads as TGTGCCATCAGTGCTTATGAGACATCTGGAAACACCATATATTTT.

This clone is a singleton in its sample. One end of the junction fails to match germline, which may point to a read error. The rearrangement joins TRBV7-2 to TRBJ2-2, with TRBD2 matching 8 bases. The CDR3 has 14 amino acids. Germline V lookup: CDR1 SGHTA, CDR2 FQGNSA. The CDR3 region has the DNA TGTGCCAGCAGCTTGGGACTAGAACACCGGGGAGCTGTTTTT. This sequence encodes CASSLGLEHRGAVF.

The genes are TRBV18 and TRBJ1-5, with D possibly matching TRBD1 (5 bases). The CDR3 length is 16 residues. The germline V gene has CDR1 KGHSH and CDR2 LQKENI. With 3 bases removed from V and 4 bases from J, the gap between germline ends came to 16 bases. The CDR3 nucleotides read TGTGCCAGCTCACCTACGCTGGGGGGGGGAAATCAGCCCCAGCATTTT. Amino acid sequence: CASSPTLGGGNQPQHF.

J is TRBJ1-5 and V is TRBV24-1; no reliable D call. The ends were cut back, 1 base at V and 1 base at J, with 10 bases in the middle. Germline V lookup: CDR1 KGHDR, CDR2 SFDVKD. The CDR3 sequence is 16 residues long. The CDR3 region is CATSDLKGGSNQPQHF. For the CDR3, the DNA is TGTGCCACCAGTGATTTAAAGGGAGGAAGCAATCAGCCCCAGCATTTT.

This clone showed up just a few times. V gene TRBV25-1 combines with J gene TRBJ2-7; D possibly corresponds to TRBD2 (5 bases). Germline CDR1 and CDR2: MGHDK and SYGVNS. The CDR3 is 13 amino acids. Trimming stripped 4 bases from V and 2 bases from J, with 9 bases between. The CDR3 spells CASSARETYEQYF. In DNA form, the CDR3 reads TGTGCCAGCAGTGCCCGGGAAACCTACGAGCAGTACTTC.

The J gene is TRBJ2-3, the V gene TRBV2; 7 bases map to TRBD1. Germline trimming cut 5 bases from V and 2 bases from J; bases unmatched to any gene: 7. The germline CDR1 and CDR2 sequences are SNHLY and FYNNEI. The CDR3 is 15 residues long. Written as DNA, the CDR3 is TGTGCCAGCAGTCGATCGGGACAGTACACAGATACGCAGTATTTT. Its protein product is CASSRSGQYTDTQYF.

CDR3: CASSEARGHSPLHF. In nucleotides, the CDR3 is TGTGCCAGCAGTGAAGCTAGGGGGCATTCACCCCTCCACTTT. V usage is TRBV2 and J usage is TRBJ1-6; 7 nucleotides line up with TRBD1. This CDR3 is built from 14 residues. Unmatched junction bases numbered 1, after V lost 0 bases and J lost 8 bases. Germline CDR1 is SNHLY and CDR2 is FYNNEI. Full variable domain (missing parts from reference TRBV2 and TRBJ1-6): EPEVTQTPSHQVTQMGQEVILRCVPISNHLYFYWYRQILGQKVEFLVSFYNNEISEKSEIFDDQFSVERPDGSNFTLKIRSTKLEDSAMYFCASSEARGHSPLHFGNGTRLTVT.

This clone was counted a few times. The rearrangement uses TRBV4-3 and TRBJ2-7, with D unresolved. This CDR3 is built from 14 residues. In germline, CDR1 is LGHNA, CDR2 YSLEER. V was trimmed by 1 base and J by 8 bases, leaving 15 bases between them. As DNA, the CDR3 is TGCGCCAGCAGCCAAGCGGCAGGAGTTTCCAAGCAGTACTTC. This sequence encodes CASSQAAGVSKQYF.